A selection of T cell receptor beta chains follows, all from one sample in a study of tumor-infiltrating lymphocytes in oesophageal squamous cell carcinoma. One entry per CDR3 protein results from TCRdb running MiXCR on the PCR reads. The sample has more than 15,000 distinct CDR3 sequences; around 45% are singletons. The sequencing input was normal esophageal tissue next to the tumor. The receptors come from a female donor with esophageal squamous cell carcinoma. The conserved cysteine and the conserved F or W are not part of the CDR3 here.

v_call cdr3_aa
TRBV7-2 ASSLTYSGSDEQF
TRBV7-8 ASLRDGNEKLF
TRBV5-1 ASSLTGGSQETQY
TRBV12-3/TRBV12-4 ASTGTGNRVYT
TRBV7-3 ASSRGLAGIETQY
TRBV7-4 ASSLVQGTHEQY
TRBV7-3 ASSSAKSSYNEQF
TRBV30 ASESGSSYEQY
TRBV19 ASSIASLGGETQY
TRBV7-6 ASSQWLGQGDTQY
TRBV12-3/TRBV12-4 ASSLTGKKETQY
TRBV5-1 ASSFSLLGGDEQF
TRBV5-1 ASSLDPGGTDTQY
TRBV27 ASSLRGRSTDTQY
TRBV12-3/TRBV12-4 ASRKKREWLDTQY
TRBV7-3 ASSPWGDYEQY
TRBV7-6 ASRPLAQADTQY
TRBV6-8 ASSSTTQAGGLGYT
TRBV7-9 ASSPLNSYEQY
TRBV6-1 ASSFWTGVDRELF
TRBV11-2 ASSESGRGHETQY
TRBV7-2 ASSLVAYNEQF
TRBV28 ASSPGTGEETQY
TRBV24-1 ATSAEGGTEAF
TRBV7-9 ASSLVRVQRDVEQY
TRBV7-4 ASSPTCGGGGTQY
TRBV6-8 ASSSLGTALEQY
TRBV9 ASSAASGKIYEQY
TRBV7-6 VSSLVGPSPGQETQY
TRBV24-1 ATSGLVGGELF
TRBV7-2 ASSLLAGDLTDTQY
TRBV11-2 ASSLDITYSNQPQH
TRBV2 ASRWNSYEQY
TRBV10-3 AIGTPGGNEQF
TRBV5-1 ASSLVGSKDTQY
TRBV11-2 ASSLGTGGLNIQY
TRBV6-1 ASSRTDSTDTQY
TRBV7-2 ASSLDSLARPYNEQF
TRBV7-4 ASSPRGNEKLF
TRBV12-3/TRBV12-4 ASSLAGRYYNEQF
TRBV20-1 SARDNYRGNEQF
TRBV7-4 ASSLERVGFGYT
TRBV6-6 ASSYSSDNSPLH
TRBV4-1 ASSQDGQTVRYYNEQF
TRBV11-2 ASSALNGLAGETQY
TRBV6-6 ASSYRVDNEQF
TRBV7-7 ASSLAGLAGGPRETQY
TRBV7-3 ASSSLREGATEAF